This is a list of T cell receptor beta chains from one sample in a study of blood T cell repertoires in COVID-19. TCRdb's table, derived via immunoSEQ multiplex PCR, lists solely in-frame clones and lacks some. Among some 200,000 clones listed, 86% were seen once. The material sequenced was peripheral blood. Receptors originate from a woman between 45 and 60 years old with acute or convalescent COVID-19. The CDR3 runs from the conserved cysteine through the conserved F or W. Fields, in order: V gene, J gene, clone size, D gene, CDR3 DNA, CDR3 protein. A D gene is named only where the DNA matches it firmly. Not all rows give a size; the values are once, few, many and, for expanded clones, a class.

TRBV7-9,TRBJ2-7,.,.,TGTGCCAGCAGCTTAGCATCAGGGGCAGCCCGCGAGCAGTACTTC,CASSLASGAAREQYF
TRBV5-1,TRBJ1-4,.,.,TGCGCCAGCAGCTTGGGGTCTCAGTATGAAAAACTGTTTTTT,CASSLGSQYEKLFF
TRBV5-4,TRBJ1-2,.,.,TGTGCGTCGAGGGCGGCGGTTAACTATGGCTACACCTTC,CASRAAVNYGYTF
TRBV7-2,TRBJ2-5,.,.,TGTGCCAGCAGCTTAACCTCGACCTCTTTTTCAGGGACCCAGTACTTC,CASSLTSTSFSGTQYF
TRBV19,TRBJ2-7,.,.,TGTGCCAGTAGTATCCCGACAGGTTCGGGCGAGCAGTACTTC,CASSIPTGSGEQYF
TRBV28,TRBJ2-3,once,.,TGTGCCAGCAGTTCAGGGGCTATGGGCACAGATACGCAGTATTTT,CASSSGAMGTDTQYF
TRBV5-1,TRBJ2-1,few,.,TGCGCCAGCAGCGACCCGGGTCAGTTAAATGAGCAGTTCTTC,CASSDPGQLNEQFF
TRBV7-9,TRBJ2-2,few,TRBD1,TGTGCCAGCAGCTCGGGACAGGTGAACACCGGGGAGCTGTTTTTT,CASSSGQVNTGELFF
TRBV5-1,TRBJ1-6,.,.,TGCGCCAGCAGCTTGTCGGGGAACGGGGTCTATAATTCACCCCTCCACTTT,CASSLSGNGVYNSPLHF
TRBV5-1,TRBJ2-4,.,.,TGCGCCAGCAGCTTGGAAGACCAGGGTTGGAACATTCAGTACTTC,CASSLEDQGWNIQYF
TRBV6-5,TRBJ2-7,.,.,TGTGCCAGCAGTCCCCGGTCGGCCTACGAGCAGTACTTC,CASSPRSAYEQYF
TRBV27,TRBJ1-5,few,TRBD1,TGTGCCAGCAGGCTTGGACAGGAGAGCAATCAGCCCCAGCATTTT,CASRLGQESNQPQHF
TRBV9,TRBJ2-1,once,TRBD1,TGTGCCAGCAGCGAGACAGGGCCTGGGGGTGAGCAGTTCTTC,CASSETGPGGEQFF
TRBV5-5,TRBJ2-2,.,.,TGTGCCAGCAGCTTCGGGAGTACCGGGGAGCTGTTTTTT,CASSFGSTGELFF
TRBV12-3/TRBV12-4,TRBJ1-3,.,.,TGTGCCAGCAATAACAGGGGAAACACCATATATTTT,CASNNRGNTIYF
TRBV28,TRBJ1-1,.,.,TGTGCCAGCAGTTTGAACAGGAACCGGTGGGTCTTT,CASSLNRNRWVF
TRBV5-4,TRBJ2-1,.,.,TGTGCCAGCAGCCGCGGCAATGAGCAGTTCTTC,CASSRGNEQFF
TRBV7-9,TRBJ1-1,.,.,TGTGCCAGCAGCTCTTCGACAGCCCCCGGCACTGAAGCTTTCTTT,CASSSSTAPGTEAFF
TRBV3-1/TRBV3-2,TRBJ1-3,.,.,TGTGCCAGCAGCCAGGCGGGAGCAGTCTCTGGAAACACCATATATTTT,CASSQAGAVSGNTIYF
TRBV7-8,TRBJ1-6,few,.,TGTGCCAGCAGCTCACCGAATGGACAGATTAATTCACCCCTCCACTTT,CASSSPNGQINSPLHF
TRBV11-2,TRBJ2-3,once,TRBD2,TGTGCCAGCAGCTCCGGGACTAGCGGGAGACCCCCCTATACGCAGTATTTT,CASSSGTSGRPPYTQYF
TRBV24-1,TRBJ2-5,.,.,TGTGCCACCAGTGATCCTCACCAAGAGACCCAGTACTTC,CATSDPHQETQYF
TRBV4-1,TRBJ2-1,.,.,TGCGCCAGCAGCCCCCTTAGCTCCTACAATGAGCAGTTCTTC,CASSPLSSYNEQFF
TRBV19,TRBJ1-3,once,.,TGTGCCAGTAGGTTCGGCGGCTCTGGAAACACCATATATTTT,CASRFGGSGNTIYF
TRBV7-3,TRBJ2-1,.,TRBD1,TGTGCCAGCAGCCGGGGACAGGGTAACAATGAGCAGTTCTTC,CASSRGQGNNEQFF
TRBV2,TRBJ1-5,.,.,TGTGCCAGCAATGGGGCAGAAAGCAATCAGCCCCAGCATTTT,CASNGAESNQPQHF
TRBV6-2/TRBV6-3,TRBJ2-1,.,.,TGTGCCAGCAGTCCCGAGGGACAATTTTACAATGAGCAGTTCTTC,CASSPEGQFYNEQFF
TRBV27,TRBJ2-7,.,.,TGTGCCAGCAGTTTTATTCCCCTCTACGAGCAGTACTTC,CASSFIPLYEQYF
TRBV5-5,TRBJ1-6,.,.,TGTGCCAGCAGCTTGGGGCCGAATTCACCCCTCCACTTT,CASSLGPNSPLHF
TRBV27,TRBJ1-2,.,TRBD1,TGTGCCAGCAGTTCAACAGGGGGTGGCTACACCTTC,CASSSTGGGYTF
TRBV11-3,TRBJ1-3,.,.,TGTGCCAGCGTGCGGGGTTCGGGAAACACCATATATTTT,CASVRGSGNTIYF
TRBV9,TRBJ2-1,.,.,TGTGCCAGCAGCCAAACGGGATCCCCTTACAATGAGCAGTTCTTC,CASSQTGSPYNEQFF
TRBV12-3/TRBV12-4,TRBJ1-2,.,.,TGTGCCAGCAGCCTTCCAGGGGCCTATGGCTACACCTTC,CASSLPGAYGYTF
TRBV5-6,TRBJ2-1,.,TRBD1,TGTGCCAGCAGCTTGGACAGGGGGGACAATGAGCAGTTCTTC,CASSLDRGDNEQFF
TRBV28,TRBJ2-3,once,TRBD1,TGTGCCAGCAGTTCCCGGGACAGGGGGGGAAGGGACTCCCTAACAGATACGCAGTATTTT,CASSSRDRGGRDSLTDTQYF
TRBV6-2/TRBV6-3,TRBJ2-1,.,TRBD1,TGTGCCAGCAGTACAACCGGGACAGGGGCGAGTGGGGGCTCGTTCTTC,CASSTTGTGASGGSFF
TRBV30,TRBJ1-1,many,.,TGTGCCTGGACCCCTCGCGGCCGACGGACTGAAGCTTTCTTT,CAWTPRGRRTEAFF
TRBV15,TRBJ1-1,.,TRBD1,TGTGCCACCAGCAGAGGACAAAGGGACAGTGAAGCTTTCTTT,CATSRGQRDSEAFF
TRBV3-1/TRBV3-2,TRBJ1-3,.,.,TGTGCCAGCAGCCACGGCGGCGGGGCCGGAAACACCATATATTTT,CASSHGGGAGNTIYF
TRBV2,TRBJ1-4,.,.,TGTGCCAGCAGTGACAGGGTCCTTAATGAAAAACTGTTTTTT,CASSDRVLNEKLFF
TRBV6-5,TRBJ2-2,.,TRBD1,TGTGCCAGCAGTCGACAGGGGGATGACACCGGGGAGCTGTTTTTT,CASSRQGDDTGELFF
TRBV7-2,TRBJ1-2,.,TRBD1,TGTGCCAGCAGCCTGGAGGGACAGGGCCTCTATGGCTACACCTTC,CASSLEGQGLYGYTF
TRBV6-5,TRBJ1-5,.,.,TGTGCCAGCAGTTCCGGAAGCGTACCCCAGCATTTT,CASSSGSVPQHF
TRBV18,TRBJ1-4,.,TRBD1,TGTGCCAGCTCACGGACGCAGGGGGCAAAGGAAAAACTGTTTTTT,CASSRTQGAKEKLFF
TRBV27,TRBJ2-3,.,TRBD2,TGTGCCAGCAGTTTTGATCGGGACTATGCGAATACGCAGTATTTT,CASSFDRDYANTQYF
TRBV6-1,TRBJ2-5,.,.,TGTGCCAGCAGTGATAATCCCCGGGAGACCCAGTACTTC,CASSDNPRETQYF
TRBV3-1/TRBV3-2,TRBJ2-7,.,TRBD1,TGTGCCAGCAGCCACGACAGGGTAGGCGAGCAGTACTTC,CASSHDRVGEQYF
TRBV19,TRBJ2-7,few,TRBD1,TGTGCCAGTAGTATAGGGACAGGGACCTACGAGCAGTACTTC,CASSIGTGTYEQYF
TRBV9,TRBJ2-1,once,.,TGTGCCAGCAGCGCGCAGGGGAGCTCCTACAATGAGCAGTTCTTC,CASSAQGSSYNEQFF
TRBV30,TRBJ2-7,.,.,TGTGCCTGGAGTCCGCTAGGCTACGAGCAGTACTTC,CAWSPLGYEQYF
TRBV21-1,TRBJ1-1,.,.,TGTGCCAGCAGCAAACAAGCGGATAGGACTGAAGCTTTCTTT,CASSKQADRTEAFF
TRBV5-1,TRBJ2-2,.,TRBD2,TGCGCCAGCAGCTTGGCCGGGGTAGCGGGTAACACCGGGGAGCTGTTTTTT,CASSLAGVAGNTGELFF
TRBV5-8,TRBJ2-1,.,TRBD1,TGTGCCAGCAGCTCGGGGGACAGGGGGTACAATGAGCAGTTCTTC,CASSSGDRGYNEQFF
TRBV19,TRBJ1-3,once,TRBD1,TGTGCCAGTAGTATAGGAGGGGGCTATTTTACCCTCTCTGGAAACACCATATATTTT,CASSIGGGYFTLSGNTIYF
TRBV19,TRBJ1-4,.,TRBD1,TGTGCCAGTAGTCAAGGACAGGGGATTTATGAAAAACTGTTTTTT,CASSQGQGIYEKLFF